This passage covers 14 T cell receptor beta chains from one sample sequenced in a study of T-cell memory formation after mild COVID-19. TCRdb re-called the 5' RACE reads through MiXCR, storing one row per CDR3 protein. The sample holds roughly 140,000 distinct CDR3 sequences, 11% to 15% seen once. Sample: PBMCs or a T cell subset sorted from them (not recorded which). The receptors were sampled from an adult woman who had mild COVID-19 (a few samples of this study predate the infection). Cell type and time point are not known.

This clonotype has more than one count but fewer than ten. The rearrangement joins TRBV7-9 to TRBJ2-1, with a tentative D call TRBD1 (6 bases). V lost 6 bases to trimming and J lost 1 base, with 13 bases between them. The CDR3 has 15 amino acids. Germline CDR1 reads SEHNR; CDR2 reads FQNEAQ (reference sequence). CDR3 in amino acids: CASRDTGLSYNEQFF. CDR3 in DNA: TGTGCCAGCAGAGACACAGGGCTTTCCTACAATGAGCAGTTCTTC. Based on the CDR3 plus reference TRBV7-9 and TRBJ2-1, the full variable domain is DTGVSQNPRHKITKRGQNVTFRCDPISEHNRLYWYRQTLGQGPEFLTYFQNEAQLEKSRLLSDRFSAERPKGSFSTLEIQRTEQGDSAMYLCASRDTGLSYNEQFFGPGTRLTVL.

This clonotype was counted at least ten times. The junction differs from germline at one of its ends, possibly a read error. The genes are TRBV5-1 and TRBJ2-7; TRBD1 matches at 8 bases. Germline lookup yields CDR1 SGHRS and CDR2 YFSETQ. The CDR3 extends over 14 amino acids. The CDR3 nucleotides read TGTGCCAGCAGTTTAGGACAGGGCCCCTACGAGCAGTACTTC. As protein: CASSLGQGPYEQYF.

The chain has TRBV12-3 or TRBV12-4 and TRBJ1-2, with D perhaps matching TRBD1 (5 bases). With 6 bases removed from V and 4 bases from J, the gap between germline ends came to 12 bases. This CDR3 comprises 13 residues. The CDR3 spells CASSLGRTYGYTF. CDR3 DNA sequence: TGTGCCAGCAGCCTGGGACGGACCTATGGCTACACCTTC.

In this sample, this clonotype turned up a few times. This chain joins TRBV7-6 and TRBJ2-1; D is undetermined. Germline V gene sequence: CDR1 SGHVS, CDR2 FNYEAQ. Trimming removed 2 bases from V and 8 bases from J, with 7 bases in between. The CDR3 has 12 residues. The CDR3 sequence is CASSLLIHEQFF. Written as DNA, the CDR3 is TGTGCCAGCAGCTTATTGATACATGAGCAGTTCTTC. Together with reference TRBV7-6 and TRBJ2-1, the CDR3 gives the full variable domain: GAGVSQSPRYKVTKRGQDVALRCDPISGHVSLYWYRQALGQGPEFLTYFNYEAQQDKSGLPNDRFSAERPEGSISTLTIQRTEQRDSAMYRCASSLLIHEQFFGPGTRLTVL.

J is TRBJ2-2 and V is TRBV7-9; D is possibly TRBD1 (6 bases). V lost 4 bases and J 2 bases, leaving 11 bases between the germline ends. Germline-derived CDR1 and CDR2 are SEHNR and FQNEAQ (reference sequence). The CDR3 is 15 residues long. The CDR3 region is CASSWTGQNTGELFF. The CDR3 DNA follows: TGTGCCAGCAGCTGGACGGGACAAAACACCGGGGAGCTGTTTTTT.

There are many counts of this clonotype. The CDR3 DNA is TGTGCCAGCAGCTTGAATCAGGGAAGTGAGCAGTTCTTC. Protein product: CASSLNQGSEQFF. The V call is TRBV5-6, the J call TRBJ2-1, with D perhaps matching TRBD1 (5 bases). V was clipped by 1 base and J by 9 bases, with 11 bases between them. The germline V gene encodes CDR1 SGHDT and CDR2 YYEEEE. The CDR3 has 13 residues.

This clonotype was seen only a few times. The rearrangement links TRBV4-1 to TRBJ2-3; weak D call: TRBD2 (6 bases). The CDR3 is made up of 17 amino acids. V lost 3 bases and J 2 bases, leaving 18 bases between the germline ends. Germline CDR1 and CDR2: MGHRA and YSYEKL. The CDR3 loop is CASSHSLSGSHTDTQYF. CDR3 sequence (DNA): TGCGCCAGCAGCCACTCCTTAAGCGGGTCTCACACAGATACGCAGTATTTT.

The chain recombines TRBV7-6 with TRBJ2-3, with 9 bases lining up with TRBD1. The CDR3 covers 16 residues. V shed 5 bases, J shed 3 bases, and the junction held 9 bases outside the gene matches. From germline, CDR1 is SGHVS and CDR2 FNYEAQ. The CDR3 DNA reads TGTGCCAGCAGCCCGACAGGGGGGACGGTAACAGATACGCAGTATTTT. Protein product: CASSPTGGTVTDTQYF.

This clonotype was observed at least ten times. The V gene is TRBV12-3 or TRBV12-4, the J gene TRBJ2-1, with TRBD2 as a possible D gene (6 bases). The CDR3 runs 14 residues. Trimming pared 6 bases from V and 7 bases from J, leaving 16 bases between. CDR3 nucleotides: TGTGCCAGCAGCACCCTGGGCGGGGATAATGAGCAGTTCTTC. Its protein is CASSTLGGDNEQFF.

The J gene is TRBJ1-1, the V gene TRBV11-3; a possible D gene is TRBD1 (6 bases). The CDR3 covers 12 residues. Between the trimmed V and J ends, which lost 4 bases and 8 bases, there was a span of 11 bases. Germline V gives CDR1 SGHNT, CDR2 YENEEA. The CDR3 coding sequence is TGTGCCAGCAGCTCCCGGACAGTCGAAGCTTTCTTT. As protein: CASSSRTVEAFF.

This chain joins TRBV5-1 and TRBJ2-1, with D possibly matching TRBD1 (5 bases). Germline CDR1 SGHRS, CDR2 YFSETQ. The CDR3 loop spans 15 amino acids. Trimming stripped 0 bases from V and 8 bases from J, with 15 bases between. CDR3 amino acids: CASSLETVDLDEQFF. In DNA, the CDR3 is TGCGCCAGCAGCTTGGAGACAGTCGATTTGGATGAGCAGTTCTTC.

This chain connects TRBV9 to TRBJ2-1, with D perhaps matching TRBD1 (6 bases). The V end was cut by 7 bases, the J end by 10 bases, with 24 bases between. The CDR3 totals 15 residues. Germline V gene sequence: CDR1 SGDLS, CDR2 YYNGEE. CDR3 region: CASAAPSGHTIEQFF. The CDR3, as DNA: TGTGCCAGCGCGGCCCCCTCGGGACACACAATCGAGCAGTTCTTC.

This clonotype came up a few times. The chain is built from TRBV6-5 and TRBJ2-5, with TRBD2 identical over 10 bases. The CDR3 length is 15 residues. With V trimmed by 2 bases and J by 2 bases, 2 bases remained unmatched. Germline V gene lookup returns CDR1 MNHEY and CDR2 SVGAGI. This chain's CDR3 is CASSYGTSAQETQYF. The CDR3 DNA is TGTGCCAGCAGTTACGGGACTAGCGCTCAAGAGACCCAGTACTTC.

The genes are TRBV9 and TRBJ2-7; 8 bases align to TRBD1. This CDR3 is 15 amino acids long. From germline, CDR1 is SGDLS and CDR2 YYNGEE. V trimming: 0 bases; J trimming: 6 bases; junction bases outside the gene matches: 8. The CDR3 spells CASSVADRGPLEQYF. CDR3 in DNA: TGTGCCAGCAGCGTAGCCGACAGGGGACCCCTCGAGCAGTACTTC.